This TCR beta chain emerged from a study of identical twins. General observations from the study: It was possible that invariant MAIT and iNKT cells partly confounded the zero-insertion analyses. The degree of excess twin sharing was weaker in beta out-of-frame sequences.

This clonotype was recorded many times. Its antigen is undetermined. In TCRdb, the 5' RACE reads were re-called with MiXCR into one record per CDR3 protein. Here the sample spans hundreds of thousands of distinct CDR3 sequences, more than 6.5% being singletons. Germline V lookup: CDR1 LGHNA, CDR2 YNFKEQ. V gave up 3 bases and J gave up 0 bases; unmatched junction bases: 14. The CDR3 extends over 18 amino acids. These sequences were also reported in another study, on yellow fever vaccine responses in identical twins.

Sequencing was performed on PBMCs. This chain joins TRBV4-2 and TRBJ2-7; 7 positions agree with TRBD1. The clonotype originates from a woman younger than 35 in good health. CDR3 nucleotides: TGTGCCAGCAGCCATGCGGCCCCGGGACAGCCTTCCTCCTACGAGCAGTACTTC. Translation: CASSHAAPGQPSSYEQYF.